This T cell receptor beta chain comes out of a study of neurological immune-mediated disorders. This clonotype was counted ten times or more. The target antigen is unknown. 5'RACE generated cDNA with 10-nucleotide random UMIs. Every sequencing run gave over 200 million TCR-beta sequences, taken from 15-18 subjects. TCRdb redid the calling of the 5' RACE reads with MiXCR, one entry per CDR3 protein. The data show approximately 65,000 distinct CDR3 sequences, with roughly 5.6% seen just once and about 6% held by the top ten. Whole-study results and caveats: In HTLV-1-associated myelopathy, TCR clonal expansion was greatest, and in multiple sclerosis it was least, below healthy controls.

Germline loops: CDR1 SGHRS, CDR2 YFSETQ. V lost 0 bases and J lost 1, with 16 bases in between. The CDR3 totals 18 residues. The chain couples TRBV5-1 to TRBJ2-2; D perhaps matches TRBD2 (5 bases). The sample taken for sequencing was PBMCs. This receptor was identified in a human donor with multiple sclerosis. The donor label of this sample is uncertain. The CDR3 here is CASSLAGWTPKNTGELFF. Here the CDR3 DNA reads TGCGCCAGCAGCTTGGCAGGTTGGACTCCCAAGAACACCGGGGAGCTGTTTTTT.